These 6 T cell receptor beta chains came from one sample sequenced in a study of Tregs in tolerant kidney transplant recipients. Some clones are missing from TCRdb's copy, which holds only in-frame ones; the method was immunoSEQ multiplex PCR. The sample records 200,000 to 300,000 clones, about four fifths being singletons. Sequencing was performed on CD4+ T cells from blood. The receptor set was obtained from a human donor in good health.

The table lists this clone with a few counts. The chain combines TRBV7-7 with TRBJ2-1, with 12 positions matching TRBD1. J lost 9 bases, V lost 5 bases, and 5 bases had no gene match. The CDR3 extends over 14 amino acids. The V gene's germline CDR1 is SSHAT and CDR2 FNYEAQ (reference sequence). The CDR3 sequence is CASSPGTGGFEQFF. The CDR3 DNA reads TGTGCCAGCAGCCCCGGGACAGGGGGCTTTGAGCAGTTCTTC.

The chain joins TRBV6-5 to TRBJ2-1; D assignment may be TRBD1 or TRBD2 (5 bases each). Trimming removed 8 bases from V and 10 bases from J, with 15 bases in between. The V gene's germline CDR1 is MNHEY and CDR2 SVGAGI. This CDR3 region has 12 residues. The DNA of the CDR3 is TGTGCCAGCGTAGATACGGGGCGCGAGCAGTTCTTC. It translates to CASVDTGREQFF.

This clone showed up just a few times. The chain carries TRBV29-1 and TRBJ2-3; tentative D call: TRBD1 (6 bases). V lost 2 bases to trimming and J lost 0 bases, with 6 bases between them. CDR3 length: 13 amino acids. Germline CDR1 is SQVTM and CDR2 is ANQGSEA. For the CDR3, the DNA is TGCAGCGTTGAACAGGGGAGCACAGATACGCAGTATTTT. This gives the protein CSVEQGSTDTQYF.

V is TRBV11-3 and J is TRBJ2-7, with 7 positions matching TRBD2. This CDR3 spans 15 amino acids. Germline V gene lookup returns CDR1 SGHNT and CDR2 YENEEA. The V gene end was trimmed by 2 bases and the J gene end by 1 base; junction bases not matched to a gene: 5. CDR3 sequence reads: CASSLLAALSYEQYF. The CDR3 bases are TGTGCCAGCAGCTTACTAGCGGCCTTATCCTACGAGCAGTACTTC.

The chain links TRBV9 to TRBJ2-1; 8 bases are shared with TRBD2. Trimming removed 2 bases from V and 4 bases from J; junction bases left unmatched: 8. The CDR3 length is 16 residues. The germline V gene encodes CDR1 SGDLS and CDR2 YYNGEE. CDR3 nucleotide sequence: TGTGCCAGCAGCGTTTCCAGCGGGAGCTTATACAATGAGCAGTTCTTC. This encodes CASSVSSGSLYNEQFF.

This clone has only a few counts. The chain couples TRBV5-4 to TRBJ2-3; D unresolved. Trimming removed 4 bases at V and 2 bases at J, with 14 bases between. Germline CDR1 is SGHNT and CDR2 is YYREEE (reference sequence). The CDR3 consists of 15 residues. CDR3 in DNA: TGTGCCAGCAGCCCAGGATCTCGTAACACAGATACGCAGTATTTT. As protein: CASSPGSRNTDTQYF. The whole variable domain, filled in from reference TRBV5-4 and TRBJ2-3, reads ETGVTQSPTHLIKTRGQQVTLRCSSQSGHNTVSWYQQALGQGPQFIFQYYREEENGRGNFPPRFSGLQFPNYSSELNVNALELDDSALYLCASSPGSRNTDTQYFGPGTRLTVL.